This T cell receptor beta chain appears in the sequencing data of a study of blood T cell repertoires in COVID-19. Trimming shortened V by 0 bases and J by 1 base, and 13 bases separated the two germline ends. Germline loops: CDR1 SGHVS, CDR2 FQNEAQ. CDR3 length: 17 residues. Authors' processing steps: Estimates of nucleated cell counts were drawn from the amplification of reference gene primers. Assay: immunoSEQ multiplex PCR; the TCRdb copy retains only in-frame clones and omits some. V and J calls and clone size follow that table, whereas D and trimming were derived from the DNA. The table has some 70,000 clones, 65% to 90% seen once.

The V and J genes are TRBV7-8 and TRBJ1-3; D uncertain. This clonotype was sampled from a man aged 80 or over with acute or convalescent COVID-19. Sequenced: peripheral blood. The CDR3 here is CASSLASVRESGNTIYF. CDR3 bases: TGTGCCAGCAGCTTAGCGTCCGTACGCGAGTCTGGAAACACCATATATTTT.